Listed below are T cell receptor beta chains from one sample, sequenced in a study of radiotherapy plus CTLA-4 blockade in lung cancer. Method: immunoSEQ multiplex PCR; TCRdb's copy keeps in-frame clones and lacks some. The data contain 84,000 or so clones, approximately 80% of them singletons. This specimen consisted of peripheral blood, obtained from a patient treated with radiotherapy plus ipilimumab. These receptors were taken from a human donor with non-small cell lung cancer that progressed on radiotherapy plus ipilimumab. CDR3s include the opening cysteine and the closing phenylalanine or tryptophan. A D gene is named only where the DNA matches it firmly. The size of a clone is reported for some rows only, either as once, few or many, or as a class for expanded clones.

d_call: .
v_call: TRBV5-4
clone_size: .
j_call: TRBJ1-5
cdr3_nt: TGTGCCAGCAGCTTGGGCCCTCAGGGGACTAATCAGCCCCAGCATTTT
cdr3_aa: CASSLGPQGTNQPQHF

d_call: TRBD1
v_call: TRBV11-3
clone_size: .
j_call: TRBJ1-4
cdr3_nt: TGTGCCACCGGGACAGGTGATGAAAAACTGTTTTTT
cdr3_aa: CATGTGDEKLFF

d_call: .
v_call: TRBV18
clone_size: .
j_call: TRBJ2-4
cdr3_nt: TGTGCCAGCTCAGCACAGGTCCAAATACTGTACTTC
cdr3_aa: CASSAQVQILYF

d_call: .
v_call: TRBV7-2
clone_size: .
j_call: TRBJ2-1
cdr3_nt: TGTGCCAGCAGCTTAGATACCAGCAATGAGCAGTTCTTC
cdr3_aa: CASSLDTSNEQFF

d_call: TRBD1
v_call: TRBV19
clone_size: .
j_call: TRBJ2-5
cdr3_nt: TGTGCCAGTAGGGACAGGGGCCAAGAGACCCAGTACTTC
cdr3_aa: CASRDRGQETQYF

d_call: .
v_call: TRBV5-1
clone_size: .
j_call: TRBJ2-3
cdr3_nt: TGCGCCAGCAGCCCCCAGGTGGACAGAAGCACAGATACGCAGTATTTT
cdr3_aa: CASSPQVDRSTDTQYF

d_call: TRBD1
v_call: TRBV7-3
clone_size: .
j_call: TRBJ2-1
cdr3_nt: TGTGCCAGCAGCATTAACGCTCCGACAGGGTACAATGAGCAGTTCTTC
cdr3_aa: CASSINAPTGYNEQFF

d_call: .
v_call: TRBV9
clone_size: few
j_call: TRBJ1-3
cdr3_nt: TGTGCCAGCAGCGTAGACGCAGGGGCTGCTGGAAACACCATATATTTT
cdr3_aa: CASSVDAGAAGNTIYF

d_call: TRBD2
v_call: TRBV4-1
clone_size: .
j_call: TRBJ2-3
cdr3_nt: TGCGCCAGCAGCCTACCGGGACTAGGTGATACGCAGTATTTT
cdr3_aa: CASSLPGLGDTQYF

d_call: .
v_call: TRBV10-3
clone_size: .
j_call: TRBJ2-7
cdr3_nt: TGTGCCAGCAGTAGGTCCTACGAGCAGTACTTC
cdr3_aa: CASSRSYEQYF

d_call: .
v_call: TRBV29-1
clone_size: .
j_call: TRBJ2-3
cdr3_nt: TGCAGCGTCCCGGGCCCCTCTCTGATGGATACGCAGTATTTT
cdr3_aa: CSVPGPSLMDTQYF

d_call: .
v_call: TRBV2
clone_size: .
j_call: TRBJ2-7
cdr3_nt: TGTGCCAGCGGACAGTCTCCCGAAAGCTCCTACGAGCAGTACTTC
cdr3_aa: CASGQSPESSYEQYF

d_call: .
v_call: TRBV4-3
clone_size: once
j_call: TRBJ2-3
cdr3_nt: TGCGCCAGCAGCCAAGATTTTCTGGGCGCAGATACGCAGTATTTT
cdr3_aa: CASSQDFLGADTQYF

d_call: .
v_call: TRBV9
clone_size: .
j_call: TRBJ2-3
cdr3_nt: TGTGCCAGCAGCGTAGATCCCGGGGATACGCAGTATTTT
cdr3_aa: CASSVDPGDTQYF

d_call: .
v_call: TRBV7-9
clone_size: .
j_call: TRBJ2-5
cdr3_nt: TGTGCCAGCAGCTTAGCGTTCGCAGGGGAGAGGGAGACCCAGTACTTC
cdr3_aa: CASSLAFAGERETQYF

d_call: .
v_call: TRBV19
clone_size: .
j_call: TRBJ2-5
cdr3_nt: TGTGCCAGTAGGAAAATCGGCACCAGCCAAGAGACCCAGTACTTC
cdr3_aa: CASRKIGTSQETQYF

d_call: .
v_call: TRBV2
clone_size: once
j_call: TRBJ1-3
cdr3_nt: TGTGCCAGCAGAGCACCTACTGGAAACACCATATATTTT
cdr3_aa: CASRAPTGNTIYF

d_call: TRBD1
v_call: TRBV27
clone_size: .
j_call: TRBJ1-2
cdr3_nt: TGTGCCAGCAGTATAGGACAGGGAAACTATGGCTACACCTTC
cdr3_aa: CASSIGQGNYGYTF

d_call: .
v_call: TRBV4-1
clone_size: .
j_call: TRBJ2-3
cdr3_nt: TGCGCCAGCAGCCAAGGGGCCACAGATACGCAGTATTTT
cdr3_aa: CASSQGATDTQYF

d_call: TRBD1
v_call: TRBV18
clone_size: .
j_call: TRBJ1-1
cdr3_nt: TGTGCCAGCTCACAGACAGGGACGAACACTGAAGCTTTCTTT
cdr3_aa: CASSQTGTNTEAFF

d_call: .
v_call: TRBV5-1
clone_size: once
j_call: TRBJ1-2
cdr3_nt: TGCGCCAGCAGCTTCCGAACGGGAGGCACTAACTATGGCTACACCTTC
cdr3_aa: CASSFRTGGTNYGYTF

d_call: TRBD1
v_call: TRBV6-5
clone_size: .
j_call: TRBJ2-1
cdr3_nt: TGTGCCAGCAGCCACAGGGGGTACAATGAGCAGTTCTTC
cdr3_aa: CASSHRGYNEQFF

d_call: .
v_call: TRBV6-5
clone_size: few
j_call: TRBJ2-2
cdr3_nt: TGTGCCAGCAGTTACTCGAGGGGGGGGTACGGGGAGCTGTTTTTT
cdr3_aa: CASSYSRGGYGELFF

d_call: TRBD2
v_call: TRBV7-3
clone_size: few
j_call: TRBJ2-7
cdr3_nt: TGTGCCAGCAGCCCGGGACTAGCTCCACACGAGCAGTACTTC
cdr3_aa: CASSPGLAPHEQYF

d_call: TRBD1
v_call: TRBV19
clone_size: .
j_call: TRBJ2-5
cdr3_nt: TGTGCCAGTAGAAGGACAGGGTCGGAGACCCAGTACTTC
cdr3_aa: CASRRTGSETQYF

d_call: .
v_call: TRBV10-1
clone_size: .
j_call: TRBJ1-5
cdr3_nt: TGCGCCACAGCCCCCCGCCGCAGCGCCAATAGCAATCAGCCCCAGCATTTT
cdr3_aa: CATAPRRSANSNQPQHF

d_call: TRBD1
v_call: TRBV7-8
clone_size: .
j_call: TRBJ1-1
cdr3_nt: TGTGCCAGCAGCCCCATGGGACAGGGGGAGACTGAAGCTTTCTTT
cdr3_aa: CASSPMGQGETEAFF

d_call: TRBD2
v_call: TRBV5-1
clone_size: once
j_call: TRBJ2-1
cdr3_nt: TGCGCCAGCAGCTTGACTAGCGGGAGCCCCGGTTACAATGAGCAGTTCTTC
cdr3_aa: CASSLTSGSPGYNEQFF

d_call: .
v_call: TRBV29-1
clone_size: .
j_call: TRBJ1-2
cdr3_nt: TGCAGCGTTGCCTCAGCTAACTATGGCTACACCTTC
cdr3_aa: CSVASANYGYTF

d_call: .
v_call: TRBV14
clone_size: .
j_call: TRBJ2-7
cdr3_nt: TGTGCCAGCAGCCAAGATTCGGTGTCTTACTACGAGCAGTACTTC
cdr3_aa: CASSQDSVSYYEQYF

d_call: .
v_call: TRBV27
clone_size: .
j_call: TRBJ2-3
cdr3_nt: TGTGCCAGCAGTTTATTAGGCGGGGTCGGTCCAGTTACGCAGTATTTT
cdr3_aa: CASSLLGGVGPVTQYF

d_call: TRBD1
v_call: TRBV2
clone_size: .
j_call: TRBJ2-7
cdr3_nt: TGTGCCACCCGACAGGGGGTTGCGGGGGAGCAGTACTTC
cdr3_aa: CATRQGVAGEQYF